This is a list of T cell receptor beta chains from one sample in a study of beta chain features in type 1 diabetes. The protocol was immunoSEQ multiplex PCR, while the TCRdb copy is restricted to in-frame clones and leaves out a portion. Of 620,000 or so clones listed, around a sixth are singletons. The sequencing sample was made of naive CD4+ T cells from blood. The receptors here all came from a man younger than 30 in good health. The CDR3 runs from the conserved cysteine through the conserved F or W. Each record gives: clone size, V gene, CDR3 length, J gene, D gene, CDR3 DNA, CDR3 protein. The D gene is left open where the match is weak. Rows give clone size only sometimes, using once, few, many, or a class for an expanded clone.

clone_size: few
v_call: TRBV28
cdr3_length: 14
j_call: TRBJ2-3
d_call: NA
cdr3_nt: TGTGCCAGCACGAGTCCTGGGATCACAGATACGCAGTATTTT
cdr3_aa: CASTSPGITDTQYF

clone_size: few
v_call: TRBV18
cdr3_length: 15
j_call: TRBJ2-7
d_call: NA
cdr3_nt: TGTGCCAGCTCACCTGTCCCCGGCAGCCCCTACGAGCAGTACTTC
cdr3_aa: CASSPVPGSPYEQYF

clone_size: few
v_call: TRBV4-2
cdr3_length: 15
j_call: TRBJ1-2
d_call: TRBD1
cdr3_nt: TGTGCCAGCAGCCAAGGGAGACAGGGGGACTATGGCTACACCTTC
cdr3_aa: CASSQGRQGDYGYTF

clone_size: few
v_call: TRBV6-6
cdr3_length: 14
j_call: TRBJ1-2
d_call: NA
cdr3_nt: TGTGCCAGCAGAACGAGCGTAGTGGACTATGGCTACACCTTC
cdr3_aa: CASRTSVVDYGYTF

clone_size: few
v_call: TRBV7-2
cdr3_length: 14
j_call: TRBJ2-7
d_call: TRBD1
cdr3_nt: TGTGCCAGCAGCTTCGGGACAGCGAACTACGAGCAGTACTTC
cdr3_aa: CASSFGTANYEQYF

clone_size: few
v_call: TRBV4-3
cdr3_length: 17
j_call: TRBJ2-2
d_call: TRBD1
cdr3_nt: TGCGCCAGCAGCCAAGAGGGGACAGGGCTGAACACCGGGGAGCTGTTTTTT
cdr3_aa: CASSQEGTGLNTGELFF

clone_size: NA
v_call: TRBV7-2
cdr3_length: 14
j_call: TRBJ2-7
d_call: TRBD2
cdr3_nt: TGTGCCAGCAGCCCCCGGCTAGCGGGGCCCGAGCAGTACTTC
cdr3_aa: CASSPRLAGPEQYF

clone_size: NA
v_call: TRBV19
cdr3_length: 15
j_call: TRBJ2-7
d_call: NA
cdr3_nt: TGTGCCAGTAGTATAGGAGGCAGTAGCTCCTACGAGCAGTACTTC
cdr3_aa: CASSIGGSSSYEQYF

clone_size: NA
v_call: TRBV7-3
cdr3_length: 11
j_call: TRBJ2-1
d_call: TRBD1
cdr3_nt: TGTGCCAGCAGACAAGACAGGGTGTACTTCTTC
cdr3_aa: CASRQDRVYFF

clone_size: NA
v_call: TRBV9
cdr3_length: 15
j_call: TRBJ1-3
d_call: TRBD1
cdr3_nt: TGTGCCAGCAGCGCAAGACAGGGGGCTGGAAACACCATATATTTT
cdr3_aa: CASSARQGAGNTIYF

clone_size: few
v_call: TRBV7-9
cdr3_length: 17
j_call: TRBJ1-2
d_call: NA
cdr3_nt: TGTGCCAGCAGCTCGGGGTCGGAGGAACAGATCAACTATGGCTACACCTTC
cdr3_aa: CASSSGSEEQINYGYTF

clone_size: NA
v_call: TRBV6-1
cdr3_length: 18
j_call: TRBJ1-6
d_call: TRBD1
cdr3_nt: TGTGCCAGCAGTGATCGACAGGGGGGTATTTCCTATAATTCACTCCTCCACTTT
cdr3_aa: CASSDRQGGISYNSLLHF

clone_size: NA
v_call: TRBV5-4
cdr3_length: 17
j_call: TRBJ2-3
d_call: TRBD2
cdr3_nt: TGTGCCAGCAGCCGCGATGTCCTAGCGGAGACCACAGATACGCAGTATTTT
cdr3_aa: CASSRDVLAETTDTQYF

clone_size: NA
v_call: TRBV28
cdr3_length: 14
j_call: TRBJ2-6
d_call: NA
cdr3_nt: TGTGCCAGCAATACAGTCTCTGGGGCCAACGTCCTGACTTTC
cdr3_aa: CASNTVSGANVLTF

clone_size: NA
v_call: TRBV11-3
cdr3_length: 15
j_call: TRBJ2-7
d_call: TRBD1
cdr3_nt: TGTGCCAGCAGCTTAGGAGGGACAGGGGGCTACGAGCAGTACTTC
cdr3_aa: CASSLGGTGGYEQYF

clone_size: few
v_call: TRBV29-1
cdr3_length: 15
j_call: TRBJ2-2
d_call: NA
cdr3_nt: TGCAGCGTTAAGCCTTTCGCTGGGAGGCCCGGGGAGCTGTTTTTT
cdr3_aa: CSVKPFAGRPGELFF

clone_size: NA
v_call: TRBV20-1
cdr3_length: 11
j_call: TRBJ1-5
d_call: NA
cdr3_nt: TGCAGTGCTGGTGGGGATCAGCCCCAGCATTTT
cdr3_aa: CSAGGDQPQHF

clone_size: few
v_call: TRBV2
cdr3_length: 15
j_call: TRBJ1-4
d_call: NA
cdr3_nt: TGTGCCAGCAGTGAAAGCCCATTCCCGGGGGAAAAACTGTTTTTT
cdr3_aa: CASSESPFPGEKLFF

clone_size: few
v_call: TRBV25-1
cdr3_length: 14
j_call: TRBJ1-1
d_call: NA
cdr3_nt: TGTGCCAGCGGACCGAATACCCTACGCACTGAAGCTTTCTTT
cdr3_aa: CASGPNTLRTEAFF

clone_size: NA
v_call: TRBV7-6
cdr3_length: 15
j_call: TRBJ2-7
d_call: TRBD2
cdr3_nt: TGTGCCAGCAGCGAGACTAGCGGGAGGGCCCTCGAGCAGTACTTC
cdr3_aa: CASSETSGRALEQYF

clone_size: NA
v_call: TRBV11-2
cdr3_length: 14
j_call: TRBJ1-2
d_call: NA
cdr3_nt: TGTGCCAGCAGGGGACTCGGGGGGACCTATGGCTACACCTTC
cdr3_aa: CASRGLGGTYGYTF

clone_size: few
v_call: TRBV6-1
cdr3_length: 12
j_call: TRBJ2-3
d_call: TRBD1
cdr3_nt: TGTGCCAGCAGTGAGACAGGGGAATCGCAGTATTTT
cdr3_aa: CASSETGESQYF

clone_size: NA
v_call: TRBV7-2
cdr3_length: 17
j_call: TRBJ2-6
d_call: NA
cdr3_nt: TGTGCCAGCAGCTTAAGGCAGGCGCTCTCTGGGGCCAACGTCCTGACTTTC
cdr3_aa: CASSLRQALSGANVLTF

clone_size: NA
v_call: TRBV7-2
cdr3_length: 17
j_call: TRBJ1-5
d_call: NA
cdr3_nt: TGTGCCAGCAGCTTACAGGGCCCGGTTTATAGCAATCAGCCCCAGCATTTT
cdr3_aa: CASSLQGPVYSNQPQHF

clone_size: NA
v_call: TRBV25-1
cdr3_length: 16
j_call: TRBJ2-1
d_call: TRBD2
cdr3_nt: TGTGCCAGCAGCATTACTAGCGGGGTAAGCTACAATGAGCAGTTCTTC
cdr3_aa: CASSITSGVSYNEQFF

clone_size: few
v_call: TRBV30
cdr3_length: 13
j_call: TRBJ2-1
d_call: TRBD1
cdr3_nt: TGTGCCTGGAGTCGACAGGGGGGGAATGAGCAGTTCTTC
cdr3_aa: CAWSRQGGNEQFF

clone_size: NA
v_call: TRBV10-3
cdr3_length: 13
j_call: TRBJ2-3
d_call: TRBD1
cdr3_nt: TGTGCCATCACGGGACAGCCGGGAGATACGCAGTATTTT
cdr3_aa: CAITGQPGDTQYF

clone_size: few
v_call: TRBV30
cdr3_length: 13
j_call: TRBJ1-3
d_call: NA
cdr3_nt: TGTGCCTTCTCGAGGGGCAGTGGAAACACCATATATTTT
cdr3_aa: CAFSRGSGNTIYF

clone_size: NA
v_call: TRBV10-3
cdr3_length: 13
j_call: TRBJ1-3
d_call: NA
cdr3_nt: TGTGCCATCAGTATGGGGCCTGGAAACACCATATATTTT
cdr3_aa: CAISMGPGNTIYF

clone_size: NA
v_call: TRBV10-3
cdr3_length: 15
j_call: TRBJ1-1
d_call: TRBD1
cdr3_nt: TGTGCCATCAGCGTAAAGACAGGGGGAAACACTGAAGCTTTCTTT
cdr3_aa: CAISVKTGGNTEAFF

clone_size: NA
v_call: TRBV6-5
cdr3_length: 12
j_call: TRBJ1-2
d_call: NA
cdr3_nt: TGTGCCAGCAGTTTAGGTGTTTCTGGCTACACCTTC
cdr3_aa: CASSLGVSGYTF

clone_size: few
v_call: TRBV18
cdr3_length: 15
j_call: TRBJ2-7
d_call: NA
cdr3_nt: TGTGCCAGCTCCCGTTCTAGGGGGAGCTCCTACGAGCAGTACTTC
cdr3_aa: CASSRSRGSSYEQYF

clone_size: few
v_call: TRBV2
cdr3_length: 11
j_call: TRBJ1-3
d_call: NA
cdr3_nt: TGTGCCGGGAGCTCTGGAAACACCATATATTTT
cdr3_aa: CAGSSGNTIYF

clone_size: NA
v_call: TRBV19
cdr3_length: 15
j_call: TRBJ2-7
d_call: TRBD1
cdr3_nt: TGTGCCAGTAGTATACTTGGGACAGAACCCTACGAGCAGTACTTC
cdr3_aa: CASSILGTEPYEQYF

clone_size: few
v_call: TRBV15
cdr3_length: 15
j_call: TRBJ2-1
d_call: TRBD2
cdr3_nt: TGTGCCACCAGTCCGAGAAGGGAGGGCGGGGGTGAGCAGTTCTTC
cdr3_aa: CATSPRREGGGEQFF

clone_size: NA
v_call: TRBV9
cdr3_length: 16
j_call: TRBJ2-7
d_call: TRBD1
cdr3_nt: TGTGCCAGCAGCGTAGAGGGGCAGGGGGCAGGAGACGAGCAGTACTTC
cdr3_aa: CASSVEGQGAGDEQYF

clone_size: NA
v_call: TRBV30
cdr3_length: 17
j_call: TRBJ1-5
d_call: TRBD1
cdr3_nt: TGTGCCTGGAGTCATGGGGAGGGGGCTAATGGCAATCAGCCCCAGCATTTT
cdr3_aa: CAWSHGEGANGNQPQHF

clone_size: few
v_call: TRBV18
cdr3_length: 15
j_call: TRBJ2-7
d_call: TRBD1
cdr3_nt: TGTGCCAGCTCACCAGGGACAGGGGTGTCCTACGAGCAGTACTTC
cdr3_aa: CASSPGTGVSYEQYF

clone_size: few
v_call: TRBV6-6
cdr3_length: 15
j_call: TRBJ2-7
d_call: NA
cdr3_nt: TGTGCCAGCAGTTACTGGAAACAGGCGATCTACGAGCAGTACTTC
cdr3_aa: CASSYWKQAIYEQYF

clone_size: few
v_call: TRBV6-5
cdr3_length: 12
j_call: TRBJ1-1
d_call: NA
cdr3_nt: TGTGCCAGCAGTTACAGGGGGGCGGAGGCTTTCTTT
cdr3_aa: CASSYRGAEAFF

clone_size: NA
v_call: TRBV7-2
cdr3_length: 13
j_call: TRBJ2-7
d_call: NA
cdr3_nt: TGTGCCAGCAGCTGGAAGTTCGATGGGGGCTGGTACTTC
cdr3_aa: CASSWKFDGGWYF

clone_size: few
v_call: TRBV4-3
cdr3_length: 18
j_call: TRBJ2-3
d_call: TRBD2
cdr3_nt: TGCGCCAGCAGCCAAAGACTAGCGGGGGGGAGTGCCACAGATACGCAGTATTTT
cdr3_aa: CASSQRLAGGSATDTQYF

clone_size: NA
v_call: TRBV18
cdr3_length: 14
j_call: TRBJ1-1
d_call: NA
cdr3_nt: TGTGCCAGCTCACCTGGCTTAGTGAACACTGAAGCTTTCTTT
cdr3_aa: CASSPGLVNTEAFF

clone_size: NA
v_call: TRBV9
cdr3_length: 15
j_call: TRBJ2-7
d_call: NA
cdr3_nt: TGTGCCAGCAGCGAGAGCCCTTTACCTTCCTACGAGCAGTACTTC
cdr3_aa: CASSESPLPSYEQYF

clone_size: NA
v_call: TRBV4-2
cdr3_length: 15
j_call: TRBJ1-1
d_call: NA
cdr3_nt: TGTGCCAGCAGCCAAGATAGGCAGCTGAACACTGAAGCTTTCTTT
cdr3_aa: CASSQDRQLNTEAFF

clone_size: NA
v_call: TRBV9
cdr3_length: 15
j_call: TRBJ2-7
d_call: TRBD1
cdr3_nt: TGTGCCAGCATCTTACAGGGGCCTGAATCCTACGAGCGGTACTTC
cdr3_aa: CASILQGPESYERYF

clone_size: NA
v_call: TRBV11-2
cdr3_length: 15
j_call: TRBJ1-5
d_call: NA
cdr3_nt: TGTGCCAGCAGCCAGACCGGGACAATCAATCAGCCCCAGCATTTT
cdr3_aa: CASSQTGTINQPQHF

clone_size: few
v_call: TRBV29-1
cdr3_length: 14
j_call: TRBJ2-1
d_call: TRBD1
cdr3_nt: TGCAGCGCTAGACCGGGACAGGGTAGTGGTGAGCAGTTCTTC
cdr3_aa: CSARPGQGSGEQFF

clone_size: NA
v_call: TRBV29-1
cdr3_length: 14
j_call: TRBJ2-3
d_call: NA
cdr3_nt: TGCAGCGTTGGGAAGGGAACCACCACAGATACGCAGTATTTT
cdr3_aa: CSVGKGTTTDTQYF

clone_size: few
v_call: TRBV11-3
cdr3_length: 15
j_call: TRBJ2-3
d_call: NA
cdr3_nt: TGTGCCAGCAGCTTAGGAAGGGGCCGGACAGATACGCAGTATTTT
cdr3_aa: CASSLGRGRTDTQYF

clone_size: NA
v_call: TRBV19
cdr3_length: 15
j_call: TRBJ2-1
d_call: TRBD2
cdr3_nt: TGTGCCAGTAGTATGGCTAGCGGGGAGGTTCGCCACTGGTTCTTC
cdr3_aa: CASSMASGEVRHWFF

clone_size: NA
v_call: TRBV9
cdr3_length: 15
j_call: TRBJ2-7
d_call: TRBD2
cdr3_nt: TGTGCCAGCAGCGTAGCGACAGCGGGGCCCTACGAGCAGTACTTC
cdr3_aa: CASSVATAGPYEQYF

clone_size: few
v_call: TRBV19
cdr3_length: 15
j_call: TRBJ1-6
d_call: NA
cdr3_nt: TGTGCCAGTACCACCGGGGACGATTATAATTCACCCCTCCACTTT
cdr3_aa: CASTTGDDYNSPLHF

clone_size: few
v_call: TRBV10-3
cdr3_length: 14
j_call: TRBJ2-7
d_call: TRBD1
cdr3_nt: TGTGCCATCAGTTCAGGGGGTGCTACCTACGAGCAGTACTTC
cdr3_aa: CAISSGGATYEQYF

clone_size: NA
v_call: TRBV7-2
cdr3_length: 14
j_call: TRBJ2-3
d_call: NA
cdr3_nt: TGTGCCAGCAGCTTAGCGCCGGGGACAGATACGCAGTATTTT
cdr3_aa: CASSLAPGTDTQYF

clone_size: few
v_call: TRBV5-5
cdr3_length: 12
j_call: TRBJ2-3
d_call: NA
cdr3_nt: TGTGCCAGCAGCGTGGGGGTAGATACGCAGTATTTT
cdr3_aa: CASSVGVDTQYF